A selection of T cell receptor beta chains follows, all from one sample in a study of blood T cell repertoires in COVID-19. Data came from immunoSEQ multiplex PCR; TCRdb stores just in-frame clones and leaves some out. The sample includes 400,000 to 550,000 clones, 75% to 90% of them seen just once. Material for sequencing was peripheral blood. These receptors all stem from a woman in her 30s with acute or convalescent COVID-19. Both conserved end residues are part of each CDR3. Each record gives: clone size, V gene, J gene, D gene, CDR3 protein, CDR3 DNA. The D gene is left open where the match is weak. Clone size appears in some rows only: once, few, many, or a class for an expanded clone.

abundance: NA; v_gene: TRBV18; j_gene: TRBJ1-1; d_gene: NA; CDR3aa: CASSLSLNTEAFF; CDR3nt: TGTGCCAGCTCACTTAGCCTGAACACTGAAGCTTTCTTT
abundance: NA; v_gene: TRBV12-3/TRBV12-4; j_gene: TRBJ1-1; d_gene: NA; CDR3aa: CASRPGVTEAFF; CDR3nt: TGTGCCAGCAGGCCCGGGGTCACTGAAGCTTTCTTT
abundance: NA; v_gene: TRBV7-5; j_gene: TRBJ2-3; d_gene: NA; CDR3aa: CARSTLPTGSHTDTQYF; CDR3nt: TGTGCCAGAAGCACCCTCCCGACAGGATCCCACACAGATACGCAGTATTTT
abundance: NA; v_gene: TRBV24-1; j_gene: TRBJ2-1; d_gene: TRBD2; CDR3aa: CATSDRRLAGTGNEQFF; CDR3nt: TGTGCCACCAGTGACCGTCGACTAGCGGGGACCGGTAATGAGCAGTTCTTC
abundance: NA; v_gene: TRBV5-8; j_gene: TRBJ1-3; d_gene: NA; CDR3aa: CASSLSGGRLSGNTIYF; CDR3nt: TGTGCCAGCAGCTTGAGTGGGGGCAGGTTATCTGGAAACACCATATATTTT
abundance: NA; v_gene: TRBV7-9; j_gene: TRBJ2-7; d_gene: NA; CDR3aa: CASSLGRGYEQYF; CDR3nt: TGTGCCAGCAGCTTAGGCAGGGGCTACGAGCAGTACTTC
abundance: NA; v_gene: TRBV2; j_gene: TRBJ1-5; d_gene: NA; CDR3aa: CASRDSNPNQPQHF; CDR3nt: TGTGCCAGCAGAGACTCTAATCCCAATCAGCCCCAGCATTTT
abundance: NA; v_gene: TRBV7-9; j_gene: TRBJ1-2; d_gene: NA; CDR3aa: CASSDRLISYTF; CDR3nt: TGTGCCAGCAGCGACAGGTTGATCAGCTACACCTTC
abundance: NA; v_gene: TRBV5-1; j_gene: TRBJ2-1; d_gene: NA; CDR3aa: CASSLDHRVNEQFF; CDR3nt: TGCGCCAGCAGCTTGGACCACAGGGTCAATGAGCAGTTCTTC
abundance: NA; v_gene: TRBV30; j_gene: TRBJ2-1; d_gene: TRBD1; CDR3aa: CAWSSGTGGYNEQFF; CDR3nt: TGTGCCTGGAGTTCCGGGACAGGGGGCTACAATGAGCAGTTCTTC
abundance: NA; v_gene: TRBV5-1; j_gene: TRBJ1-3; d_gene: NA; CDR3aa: CASSRVSGNTIYF; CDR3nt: TGCGCCAGCAGCCGGGTGTCTGGAAACACCATATATTTT
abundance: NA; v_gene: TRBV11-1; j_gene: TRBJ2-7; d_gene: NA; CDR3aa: CASSFPDSYEQYF; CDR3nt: TGTGCCAGCAGCTTTCCAGACTCTTACGAGCAGTACTTC
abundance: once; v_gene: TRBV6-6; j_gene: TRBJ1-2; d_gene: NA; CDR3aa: CASSSGMNYGYTF; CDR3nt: TGTGCCAGCAGTTCCGGGATGAACTATGGCTACACCTTC
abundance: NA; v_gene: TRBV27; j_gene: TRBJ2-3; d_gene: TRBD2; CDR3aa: CASTRNPGTSGQATDTQYF; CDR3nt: TGTGCCAGCACAAGAAACCCGGGGACTAGCGGACAAGCCACAGATACGCAGTATTTT
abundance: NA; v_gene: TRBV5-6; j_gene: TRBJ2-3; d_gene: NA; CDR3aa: CASSLAGFNTDTQYF; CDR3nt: TGTGCCAGCAGCTTGGCGGGTTTTAACACAGATACGCAGTATTTT
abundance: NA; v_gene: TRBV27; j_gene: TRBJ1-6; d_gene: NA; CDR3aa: CASRFGSSYNSPLHF; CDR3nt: TGTGCCAGCAGATTTGGGAGCTCCTATAATTCACCCCTCCACTTT
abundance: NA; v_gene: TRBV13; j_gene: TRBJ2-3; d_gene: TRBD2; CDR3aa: CASSYERGGPTDTQYF; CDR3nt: TGTGCCAGCAGCTACGAGCGGGGGGGCCCCACAGATACGCAGTATTTT
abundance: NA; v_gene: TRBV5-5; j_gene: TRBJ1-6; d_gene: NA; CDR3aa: CASSDQTRSNSPLHF; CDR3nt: TGTGCCAGCAGCGATCAAACACGTTCTAATTCACCCCTCCACTTT
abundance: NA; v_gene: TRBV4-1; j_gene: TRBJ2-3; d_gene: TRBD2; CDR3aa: CASSPNQLAGLTDTQYF; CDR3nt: TGCGCCAGCAGCCCCAATCAGCTAGCGGGGCTCACAGATACGCAGTATTTT
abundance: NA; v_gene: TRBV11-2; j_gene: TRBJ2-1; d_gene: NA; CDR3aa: CASSWAGAEQFF; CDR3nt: TGTGCCAGCAGCTGGGCTGGGGCGGAGCAGTTCTTC
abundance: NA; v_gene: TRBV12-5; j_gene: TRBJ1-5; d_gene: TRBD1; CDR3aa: CASGLVLGQDGNQPQHF; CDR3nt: TGTGCTAGTGGTTTGGTGCTGGGACAGGACGGCAATCAGCCCCAGCATTTT
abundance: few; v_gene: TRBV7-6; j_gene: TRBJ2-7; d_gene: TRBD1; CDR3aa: CASSLRQGAIDEQYF; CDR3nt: TGTGCCAGCAGCTTGAGACAGGGGGCCATCGACGAGCAGTACTTC
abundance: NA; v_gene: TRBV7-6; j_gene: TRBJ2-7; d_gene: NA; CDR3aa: CASSLSHEQYF; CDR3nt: TGTGCCAGCAGCTTGAGCCACGAGCAGTACTTC
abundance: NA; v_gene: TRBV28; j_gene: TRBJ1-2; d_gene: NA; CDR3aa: CASSYPTPRGGKDYGYTF; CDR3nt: TGTGCCAGCAGTTACCCCACTCCCCGGGGGGGGAAGGACTATGGCTACACCTTC
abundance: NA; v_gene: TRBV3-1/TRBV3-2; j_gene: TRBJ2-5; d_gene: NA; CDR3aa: CASSRWETTETQYF; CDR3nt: TGTGCCAGCAGCCGTTGGGAGACTACAGAGACCCAGTACTTC
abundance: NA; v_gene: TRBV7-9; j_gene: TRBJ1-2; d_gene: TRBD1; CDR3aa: CASSSGTGAPNGYTF; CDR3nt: TGTGCCAGCAGCTCCGGGACAGGGGCTCCGAATGGCTACACCTTC
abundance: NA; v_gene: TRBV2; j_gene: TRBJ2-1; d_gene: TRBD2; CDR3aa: CASSTVAGGSFSSYNEQFF; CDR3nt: TGTGCCAGCAGTACCGTAGCGGGGGGCTCCTTCAGTTCCTACAATGAGCAGTTCTTC
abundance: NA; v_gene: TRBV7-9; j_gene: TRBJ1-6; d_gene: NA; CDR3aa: CASSWGGGMNSPLHF; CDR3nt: TGTGCCAGCAGCTGGGGAGGGGGGATGAATTCACCCCTCCACTTT
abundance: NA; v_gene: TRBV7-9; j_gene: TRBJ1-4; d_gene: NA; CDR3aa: CASSVRGREKLFF; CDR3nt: TGTGCCAGCAGTGTACGCGGTCGCGAAAAACTGTTTTTT
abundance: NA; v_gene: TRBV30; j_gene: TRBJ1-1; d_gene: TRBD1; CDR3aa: CAWTRGTVYTEAFF; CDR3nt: TGTGCCTGGACGCGCGGGACAGTCTACACTGAAGCTTTCTTT
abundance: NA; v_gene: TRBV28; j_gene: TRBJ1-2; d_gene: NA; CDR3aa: CASSFGVGPGLSYTF; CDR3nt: TGTGCCAGCAGTTTTGGGGTGGGGCCAGGCCTTAGCTACACCTTC
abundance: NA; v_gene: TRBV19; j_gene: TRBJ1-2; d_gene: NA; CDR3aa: CASSNAPAGENYGYTF; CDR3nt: TGTGCCAGTAGTAATGCCCCGGCGGGGGAAAACTATGGCTACACCTTC
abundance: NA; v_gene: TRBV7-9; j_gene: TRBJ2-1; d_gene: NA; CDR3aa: CASSPKTYVGGDNEQFF; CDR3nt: TGTGCCAGCAGCCCAAAGACTTACGTCGGCGGGGACAATGAGCAGTTCTTC
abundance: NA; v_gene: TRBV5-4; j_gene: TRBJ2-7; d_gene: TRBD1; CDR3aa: CASSLARDRGFEQYF; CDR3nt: TGTGCCAGCAGTTTGGCCCGGGACAGGGGTTTCGAGCAGTACTTC
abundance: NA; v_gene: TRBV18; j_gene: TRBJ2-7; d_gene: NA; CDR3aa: CASSPQETYEQYF; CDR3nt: TGTGCCAGCTCACCACAGGAGACCTACGAGCAGTACTTC
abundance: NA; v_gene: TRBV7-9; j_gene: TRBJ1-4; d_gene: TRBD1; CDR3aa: CASSTGQGAAGPNEKLFF; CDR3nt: TGTGCCAGCAGCACGGGACAGGGGGCCGCCGGGCCTAATGAAAAACTGTTTTTT
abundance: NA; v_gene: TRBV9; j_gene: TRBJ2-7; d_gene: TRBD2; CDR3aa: CASSRAGGPYEQYF; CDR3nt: TGTGCCAGCAGCCGAGCGGGGGGGCCCTACGAGCAGTACTTC
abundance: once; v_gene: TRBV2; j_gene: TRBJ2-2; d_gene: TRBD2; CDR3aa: CASLLAGVITGELFF; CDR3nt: TGTGCCAGCCTACTAGCGGGGGTTATCACCGGGGAGCTGTTTTTT
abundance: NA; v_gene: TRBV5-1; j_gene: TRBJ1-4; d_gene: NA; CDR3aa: CASSLGYQSPLFF; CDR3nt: TGCGCCAGCAGCTTGGGGTACCAGTCTCCACTGTTTTTT
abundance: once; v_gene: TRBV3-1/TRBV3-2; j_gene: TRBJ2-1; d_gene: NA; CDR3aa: CASSQAHAAWQFF; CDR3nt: TGTGCCAGCAGCCAAGCCCATGCTGCGTGGCAGTTCTTC
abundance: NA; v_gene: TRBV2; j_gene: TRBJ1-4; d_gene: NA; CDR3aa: CASSEEPEKLFF; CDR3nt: TGTGCCAGCAGTGAAGAGCCTGAAAAACTGTTTTTT
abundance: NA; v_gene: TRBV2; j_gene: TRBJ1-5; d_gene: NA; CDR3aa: CASRAQDRYQPQHF; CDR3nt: TGTGCCAGCAGAGCTCAAGACAGGTACCAGCCCCAGCATTTT